The sequence of this TCR beta chain was determined in a study of shared clonotypes between healthy human individuals. The overall study: Researchers drew samples from a couple of women and three men aged 18 to 49. Study outcomes and limitations: Few donors limited the genetic and exposure-history diversity represented.

Comment on this clone: The antigen is not known.

The sequencing of unsorted PBMC DNA took place on ten immunoSEQ deep assay plates. Methods used by the authors: Filtering differed for immunoSEQ, which gave only junction sequences without quality scores. Repertoires were generated with immunoSEQ multiplex PCR, while TCRdb's copy carries only in-frame clones and drops some. V, J and clone size are those of that table, while D and trimming were read from the DNA. The table includes 450,000 to 500,000 clones, approximately 80% detected once. The CDR3 has 13 amino acids. Germline CDR1 and CDR2: SQVTM and ANQGSEA. V lost 2 bases and J 10 bases, leaving 15 bases between the germline ends.

The chain combines TRBV29-1 with TRBJ2-1, with D perhaps TRBD1 (6 bases). This receptor was taken from a woman aged 40 to 55 in good health. Some clones in this sample may be carry-over from other donors' samples. The sample taken for sequencing was PBMCs. This CDR3 is CSVERSRGWEQFF. The CDR3 DNA reads TGCAGCGTTGAACGTAGCAGGGGTTGGGAGCAGTTCTTC.